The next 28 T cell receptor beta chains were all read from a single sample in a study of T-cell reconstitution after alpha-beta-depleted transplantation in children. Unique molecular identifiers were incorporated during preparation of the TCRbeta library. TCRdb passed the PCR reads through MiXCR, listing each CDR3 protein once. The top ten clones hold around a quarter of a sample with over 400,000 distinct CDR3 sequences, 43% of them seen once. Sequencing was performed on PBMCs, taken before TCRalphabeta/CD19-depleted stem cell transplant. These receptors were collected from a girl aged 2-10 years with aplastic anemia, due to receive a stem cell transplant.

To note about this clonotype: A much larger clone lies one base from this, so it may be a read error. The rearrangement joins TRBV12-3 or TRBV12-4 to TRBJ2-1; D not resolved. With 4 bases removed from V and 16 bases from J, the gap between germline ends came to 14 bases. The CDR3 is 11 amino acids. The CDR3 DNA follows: TGTGCCAGCAGTTCCTTCCATTCCCACTTCTTC. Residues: CASSSFHSHFF.

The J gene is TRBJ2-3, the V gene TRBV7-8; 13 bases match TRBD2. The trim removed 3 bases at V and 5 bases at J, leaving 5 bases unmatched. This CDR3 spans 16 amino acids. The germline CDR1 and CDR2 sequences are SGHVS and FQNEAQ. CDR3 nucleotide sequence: TGTGCCAGCAGCTTTGAAAGGACTAGCGGGGGAGATACGCAGTATTTT. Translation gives CASSFERTSGGDTQYF.

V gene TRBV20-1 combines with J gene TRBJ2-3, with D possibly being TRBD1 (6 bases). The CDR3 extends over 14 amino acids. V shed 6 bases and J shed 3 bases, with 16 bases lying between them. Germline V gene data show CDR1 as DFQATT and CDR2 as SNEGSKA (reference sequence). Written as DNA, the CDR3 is TGCAGTGCCCGCAGGGGTGAAGAGACAGATACGCAGTATTTT. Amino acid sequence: CSARRGEETDTQYF.

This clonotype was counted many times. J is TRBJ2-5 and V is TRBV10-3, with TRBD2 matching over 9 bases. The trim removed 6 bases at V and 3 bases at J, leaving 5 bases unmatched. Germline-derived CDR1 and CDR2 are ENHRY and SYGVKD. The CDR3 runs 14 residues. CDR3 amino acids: CAISPGLAEETQYF. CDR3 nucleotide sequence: TGTGCCATCAGCCCGGGACTAGCAGAAGAGACCCAGTACTTC.

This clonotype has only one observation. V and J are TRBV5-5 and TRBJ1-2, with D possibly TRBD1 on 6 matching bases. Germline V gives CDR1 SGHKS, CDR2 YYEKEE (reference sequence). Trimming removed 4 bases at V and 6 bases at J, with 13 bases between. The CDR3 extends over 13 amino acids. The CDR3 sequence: CASSGLGGDGYTF. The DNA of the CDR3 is TGTGCCAGCAGCGGACTAGGGGGGGATGGCTACACCTTC.

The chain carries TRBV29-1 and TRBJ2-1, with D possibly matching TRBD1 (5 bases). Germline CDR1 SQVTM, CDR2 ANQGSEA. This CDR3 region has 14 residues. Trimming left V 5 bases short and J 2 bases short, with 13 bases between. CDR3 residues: CSVTRAVTYNEQFF. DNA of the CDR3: TGCAGCGTTACCAGGGCCGTGACCTACAATGAGCAGTTCTTC.

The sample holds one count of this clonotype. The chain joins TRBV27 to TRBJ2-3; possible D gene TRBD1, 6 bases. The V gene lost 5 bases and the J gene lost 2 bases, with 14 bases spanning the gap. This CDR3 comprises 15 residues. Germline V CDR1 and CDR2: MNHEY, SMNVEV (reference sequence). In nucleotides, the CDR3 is TGTGCCAGCAGTCCTCCGGGACAACCCACAGATACGCAGTATTTT. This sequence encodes CASSPPGQPTDTQYF.

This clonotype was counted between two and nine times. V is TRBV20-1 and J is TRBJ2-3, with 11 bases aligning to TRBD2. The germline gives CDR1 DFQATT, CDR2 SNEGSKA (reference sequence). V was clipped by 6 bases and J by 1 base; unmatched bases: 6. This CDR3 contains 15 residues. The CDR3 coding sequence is TGCAGTGCGCCGGGACTAGCGGTTGGCACAGATACGCAGTATTTT. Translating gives CSAPGLAVGTDTQYF.

CDR3 sequence reads: CAHTWGPSNEKLFF. CDR3 DNA sequence: TGTGCACATACATGGGGGCCGAGTAATGAAAAACTGTTTTTT. The chain has TRBV30 and TRBJ1-4; possibly TRBD1 for D (6 bases). CDR1 and CDR2 (germline): GTSNPN, SVGIG (reference sequence). The CDR3 consists of 14 residues. Using reference TRBV30 and TRBJ1-4 for the parts outside the CDR3, the full variable domain is SQTIHQWPATLVQPVGSPLSLECTVEGTSNPNLYWYRQAAGRGLQLLFYSVGIGQISSEVPQNLSASRPQDRQFILSSKKLLLSDSGFYLCAHTWGPSNEKLFFGSGTQLSVL.

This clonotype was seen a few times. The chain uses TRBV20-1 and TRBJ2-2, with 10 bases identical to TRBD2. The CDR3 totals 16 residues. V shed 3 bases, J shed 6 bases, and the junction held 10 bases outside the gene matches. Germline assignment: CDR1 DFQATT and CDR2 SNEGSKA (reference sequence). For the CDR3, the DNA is TGCAGTGCTAGCGACAAAAGCGGGGGGGCCTCCGGGGAGCTGTTTTTT. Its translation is CSASDKSGGASGELFF.

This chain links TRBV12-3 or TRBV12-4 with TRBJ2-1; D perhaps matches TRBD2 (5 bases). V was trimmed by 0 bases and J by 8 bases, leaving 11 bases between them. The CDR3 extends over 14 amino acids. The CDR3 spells CASSLAGERDEQFF. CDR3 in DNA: TGTGCCAGCAGTTTAGCGGGAGAAAGGGATGAGCAGTTCTTC.

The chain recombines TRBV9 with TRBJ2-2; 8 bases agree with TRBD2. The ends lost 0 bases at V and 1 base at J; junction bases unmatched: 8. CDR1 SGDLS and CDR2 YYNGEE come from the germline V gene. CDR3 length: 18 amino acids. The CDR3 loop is CASSVDGAGVRNTGELFF. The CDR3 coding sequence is TGTGCCAGCAGCGTAGATGGAGCGGGAGTAAGGAACACCGGGGAGCTGTTTTTT.

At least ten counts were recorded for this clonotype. The CDR3 DNA follows: TGTGCCAGCAGCTCCCCGACTAGCGGGAGTGTGTCGAAGGAGACCCAGTACTTC. Its protein product is CASSSPTSGSVSKETQYF. V gene TRBV28 combines with J gene TRBJ2-5; 12 bases match TRBD2. Trimming took 6 bases from V and 5 from J; bases not matched to a gene: 16. Germline V lookup: CDR1 MDHEN, CDR2 SYDVKM. This CDR3 contains 18 residues.

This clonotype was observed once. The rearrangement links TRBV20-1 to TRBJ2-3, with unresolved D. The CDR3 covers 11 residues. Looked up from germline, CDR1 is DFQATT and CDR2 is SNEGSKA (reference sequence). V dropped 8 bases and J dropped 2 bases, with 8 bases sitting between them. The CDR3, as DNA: TGCAGTTGGGTCTCCACAGATACGCAGTATTTT. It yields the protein CSWVSTDTQYF.

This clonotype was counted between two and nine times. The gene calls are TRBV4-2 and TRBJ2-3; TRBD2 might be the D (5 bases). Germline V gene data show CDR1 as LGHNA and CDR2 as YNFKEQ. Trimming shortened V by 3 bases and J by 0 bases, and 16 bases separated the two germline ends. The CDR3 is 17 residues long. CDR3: CASSHSERAESTDTQYF. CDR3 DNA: TGTGCCAGCAGCCACTCCGAGAGGGCAGAGAGCACAGATACGCAGTATTTT.

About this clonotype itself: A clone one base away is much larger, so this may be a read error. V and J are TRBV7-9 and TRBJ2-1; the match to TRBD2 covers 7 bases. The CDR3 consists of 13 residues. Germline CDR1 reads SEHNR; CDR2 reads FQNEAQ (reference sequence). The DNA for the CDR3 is TGTTCCAGCAGCCCCGGCGGGGGAGATGAGCAGTTCTTC. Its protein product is CSSSPGGGDEQFF.

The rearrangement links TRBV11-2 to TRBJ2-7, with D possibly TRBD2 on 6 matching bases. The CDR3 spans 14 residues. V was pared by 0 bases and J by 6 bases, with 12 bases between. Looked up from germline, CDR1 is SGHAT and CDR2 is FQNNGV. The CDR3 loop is CASSLEPAGGEQYF. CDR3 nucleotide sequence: TGTGCCAGCAGCTTAGAGCCGGCCGGGGGCGAGCAGTACTTC. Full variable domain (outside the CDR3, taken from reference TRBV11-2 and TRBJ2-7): EAGVAQSPRYKIIEKRQSVAFWCNPISGHATLYWYQQILGQGPKLLIQFQNNGVVDDSQLPKDRFSAERLKGVDSTLKIQPAKLEDSAVYLCASSLEPAGGEQYFGPGTRLTVT.

The CDR3, as DNA: TGTGCCAGCAGTGACCCGACAGGGGGTGATGATACGCAGTATTTT. This encodes CASSDPTGGDDTQYF. This rearrangement joins TRBV6-1 to TRBJ2-3; 9 nucleotides match TRBD1. After removal of 3 bases from V and 6 bases from J, the junction contained 7 bases not matched to a gene. The CDR3 is 15 residues long. CDR1 and CDR2 (germline): MNHNS, SASEGT.

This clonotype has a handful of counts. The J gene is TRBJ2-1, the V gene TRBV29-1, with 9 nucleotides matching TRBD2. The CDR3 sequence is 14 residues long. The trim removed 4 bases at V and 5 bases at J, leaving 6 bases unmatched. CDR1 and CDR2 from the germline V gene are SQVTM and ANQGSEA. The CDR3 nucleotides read TGCAGCGTTGGGGGGATAGCGGGGGACAATGAGCAGTTCTTC. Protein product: CSVGGIAGDNEQFF.

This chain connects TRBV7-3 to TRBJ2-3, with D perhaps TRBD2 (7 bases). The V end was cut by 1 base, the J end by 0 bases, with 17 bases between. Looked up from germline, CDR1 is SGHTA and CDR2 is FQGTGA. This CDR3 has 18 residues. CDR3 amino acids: CASSLRPQGTISTDTQYF. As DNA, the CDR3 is TGTGCCAGCAGCTTAAGGCCTCAGGGGACTATTAGCACAGATACGCAGTATTTT.

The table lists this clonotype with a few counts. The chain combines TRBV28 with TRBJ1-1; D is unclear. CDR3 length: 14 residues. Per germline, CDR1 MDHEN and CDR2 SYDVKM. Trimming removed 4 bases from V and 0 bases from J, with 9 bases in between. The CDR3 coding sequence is TGTGCCAGCAGTTCCCCGCGGATGAACACTGAAGCTTTCTTT. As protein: CASSSPRMNTEAFF.

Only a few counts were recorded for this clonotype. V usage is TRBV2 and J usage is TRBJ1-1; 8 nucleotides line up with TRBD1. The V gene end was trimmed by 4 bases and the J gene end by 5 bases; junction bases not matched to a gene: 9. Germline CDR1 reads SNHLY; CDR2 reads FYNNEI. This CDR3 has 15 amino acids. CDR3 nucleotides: TGTGCCAGCAGTGGTCTCGGACAGGGCGGGACTGAAGCTTTCTTT. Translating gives CASSGLGQGGTEAFF.

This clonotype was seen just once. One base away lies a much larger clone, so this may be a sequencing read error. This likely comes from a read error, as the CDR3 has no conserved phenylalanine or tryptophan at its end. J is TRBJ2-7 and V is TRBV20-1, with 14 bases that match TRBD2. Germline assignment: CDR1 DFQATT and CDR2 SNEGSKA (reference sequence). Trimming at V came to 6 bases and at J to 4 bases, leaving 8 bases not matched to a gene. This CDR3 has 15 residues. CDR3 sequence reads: CSAAGTSGRGYEQYS. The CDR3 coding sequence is TGCAGTGCAGCCGGGACTAGCGGGAGAGGGTACGAGCAGTACTCC.

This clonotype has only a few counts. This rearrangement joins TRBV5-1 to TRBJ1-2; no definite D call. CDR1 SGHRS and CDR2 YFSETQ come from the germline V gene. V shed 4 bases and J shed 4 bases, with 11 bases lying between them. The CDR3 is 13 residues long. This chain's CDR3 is CASSPNRAYGYTF. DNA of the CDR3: TGCGCCAGCAGCCCAAACCGGGCCTATGGCTACACCTTC.

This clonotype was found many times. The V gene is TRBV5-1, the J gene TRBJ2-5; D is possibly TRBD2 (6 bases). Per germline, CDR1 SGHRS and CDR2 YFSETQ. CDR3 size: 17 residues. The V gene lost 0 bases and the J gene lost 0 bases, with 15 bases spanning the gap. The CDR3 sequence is CASSLDAASAYQETQYF. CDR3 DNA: TGCGCCAGCAGCTTGGATGCGGCTAGCGCTTACCAAGAGACCCAGTACTTC.

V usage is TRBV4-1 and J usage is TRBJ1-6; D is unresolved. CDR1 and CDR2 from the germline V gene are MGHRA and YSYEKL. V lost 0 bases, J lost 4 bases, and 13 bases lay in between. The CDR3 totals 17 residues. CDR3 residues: CASSQDWRASYNSPLHF. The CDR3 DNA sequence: TGCGCCAGCAGCCAAGATTGGCGGGCCTCATATAATTCACCCCTCCACTTT.

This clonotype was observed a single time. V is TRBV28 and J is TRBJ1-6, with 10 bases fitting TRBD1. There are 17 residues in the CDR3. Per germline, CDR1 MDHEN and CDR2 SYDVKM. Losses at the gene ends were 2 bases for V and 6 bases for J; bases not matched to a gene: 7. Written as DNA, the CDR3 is TGTGCCAGCAGTTTACCCGGTGGGACAGGGGCTAATTCACCCCTCCACTTT. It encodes CASSLPGGTGANSPLHF.

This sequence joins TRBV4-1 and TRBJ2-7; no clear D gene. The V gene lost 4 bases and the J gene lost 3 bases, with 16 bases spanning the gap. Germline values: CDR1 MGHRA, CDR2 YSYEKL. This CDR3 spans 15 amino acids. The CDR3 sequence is CASSLPRASHYEQYF. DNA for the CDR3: TGCGCCAGCAGCCTTCCGCGAGCGAGTCACTACGAGCAGTACTTC.